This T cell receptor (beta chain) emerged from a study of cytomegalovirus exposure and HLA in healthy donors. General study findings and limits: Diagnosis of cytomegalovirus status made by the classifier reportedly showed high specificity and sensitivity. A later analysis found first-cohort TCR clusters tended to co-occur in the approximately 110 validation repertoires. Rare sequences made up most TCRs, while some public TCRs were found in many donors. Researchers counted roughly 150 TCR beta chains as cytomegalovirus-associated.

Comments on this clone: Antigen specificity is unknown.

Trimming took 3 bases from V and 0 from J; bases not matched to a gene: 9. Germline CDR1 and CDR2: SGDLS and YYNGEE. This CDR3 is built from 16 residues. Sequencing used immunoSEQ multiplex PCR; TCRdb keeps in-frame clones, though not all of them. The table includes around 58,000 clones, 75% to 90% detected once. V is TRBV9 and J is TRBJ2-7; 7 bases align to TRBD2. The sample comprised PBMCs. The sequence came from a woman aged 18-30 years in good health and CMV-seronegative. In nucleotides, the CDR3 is TGTGCCAGCAGCGCAGAAGACGGGAGGAGCTCCTACGAGCAGTACTTC. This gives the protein CASSAEDGRSSYEQYF.